The clone carrying this T cell receptor (beta chain) was seen only once. The data are from a study of cytomegalovirus exposure and HLA in healthy donors. Germline values: CDR1 MNHEY, CDR2 SVGAGI. This CDR3 is 15 amino acids long. The J segment lost 3 bases and the V segment lost 5 bases, leaving 9 bases of the junction unmatched. The PCR employed 60 Vbeta primers together with 13 Jbeta primers. Profiling relied on immunoSEQ multiplex PCR, and the TCRdb table lists in-frame clones only, not all of them. The sample lists fewer than 250,000 clones; approximately 82% were seen once. This TCR was recovered from a woman in her forties or fifties in good health and CMV-seropositive. Sequencing was done on a sample of PBMCs. The genes are TRBV6-5 and TRBJ1-2, with 7 bases fitting TRBD1. CDR3 bases: TGTGCCAGCAGTACCCGACAGGGCCTTTACTATGGCTACACCTTC. It specifies CASSTRQGLYYGYTF.